The clone carrying this T cell receptor beta chain has a handful of counts. This specimen belongs to a study of blood T cell repertoires in COVID-19. On the study more broadly: Specimens from acute and convalescent COVID-19 originated in the United States, Italy and Spain.

Using immunoSEQ multiplex PCR, the repertoire was profiled, and TCRdb retains in-frame clones only, with some absent. The repertoire holds about 240,000 clones, with around 87% as singletons. Between the trimmed V and J ends, which lost 4 bases and 3 bases, there was a span of 10 bases. CDR3 length: 14 residues. Germline V gives CDR1 ENHRY, CDR2 SYGVKD. This receptor was identified in a woman aged 70-85 years with active or convalescent COVID-19. The sample comprised peripheral blood. This chain links TRBV10-3 with TRBJ1-5; D uncertain. The CDR3, as DNA: TGTGCCATCAGTGTGTTGGAGACCAATCAGCCCCAGCATTTT. This codes for CAISVLETNQPQHF.